Below, 12 T cell receptor beta chains from the same sample are listed, as sequenced in a study of technical replicates of blood from a few donors. Sequencing used immunoSEQ multiplex PCR; TCRdb keeps in-frame clones, though not all of them. The table shows 75,000 to 100,000 clones, with 95% occurring only once. Sample: T cells isolated from PBMCs. Every receptor here comes from a human donor in good health.

Only a few counts were recorded for this clone. This rearrangement joins TRBV9 to TRBJ1-1; TRBD1 matches at 9 bases. The CDR3 is made up of 15 amino acids. V gave up 2 bases and J gave up 2 bases; unmatched junction bases: 4. CDR1 SGDLS and CDR2 YYNGEE come from the germline V gene. The CDR3 reads CASSVTGGLNTEAFF. CDR3 DNA sequence: TGTGCCAGCAGCGTCACAGGGGGCCTCAACACTGAAGCTTTCTTT.

In DNA form, the CDR3 reads TGTGCCAGCAGCGCCGGGACAGGGTCCGAGCAGTACTTC. Translation: CASSAGTGSEQYF. The chain combines TRBV7-6 with TRBJ2-7, with TRBD1 matching over 9 bases. The germline V gene has CDR1 SGHVS and CDR2 FNYEAQ. CDR3 length equals 13 residues. Germline trimming cut 5 bases from V and 6 bases from J; bases unmatched to any gene: 5.

This sequence joins TRBV6-5 and TRBJ1-2, with 7 positions matching TRBD1. Germline lookup yields CDR1 MNHEY and CDR2 SVGAGI. V lost 10 bases to trimming and J lost 3 bases; unmatched junction nucleotides: 11. The length of the CDR3 is 14 residues. The DNA of the CDR3 is TGTGCCACCCAATCGGGACAGAGGCACTATGGCTACACCTTC. It encodes CATQSGQRHYGYTF.

This clone was observed once. The J gene is TRBJ1-5, the V gene TRBV30; TRBD1 aligns across 8 bases. Germline CDR1 reads GTSNPN; CDR2 reads SVGIG (reference sequence). The CDR3 sequence is 14 residues long. V shed 3 bases and J 10 bases; nucleotides not matched to a gene: 11. CDR3 in amino acids: CAWSQLTGEDPQHF. CDR3 bases: TGTGCCTGGAGCCAGTTGACAGGGGAAGACCCCCAGCATTTT.

The V call is TRBV9, the J call TRBJ2-1, with D perhaps TRBD2 (6 bases). The CDR3 contains 17 residues. Trimming left V 3 bases short and J 3 bases short, with 19 bases between. From germline, CDR1 is SGDLS and CDR2 YYNGEE. The CDR3: CASSAPLEGRDYNEQFF. The CDR3 nucleotides are TGTGCCAGCAGCGCACCTTTGGAGGGGCGGGACTACAATGAGCAGTTCTTC.

The V gene is TRBV4-1, the J gene TRBJ2-7; D remains unclear. The CDR3 spans 13 residues. Trimming cost V 3 bases and J 3 bases, with 9 bases left between them. Germline V gene sequence: CDR1 MGHRA, CDR2 YSYEKL. CDR3 sequence: CASSQGRNYEQYF. The CDR3 region has the DNA TGCGCCAGCAGCCAGGGCAGGAACTACGAGCAGTACTTC.

V is TRBV30 and J is TRBJ1-5; D unclear. Trimming left V 2 bases short and J 3 bases short, with 8 bases between. The CDR3 spans 13 residues. CDR1 and CDR2 from the germline V gene are GTSNPN and SVGIG (reference sequence). CDR3 region: CAWSRGHNQPQHF. In nucleotides, the CDR3 is TGTGCCTGGAGTCGCGGGCACAATCAGCCCCAGCATTTT.

The CDR3 spells CAWSVPRSGFETQYF. CDR3 nucleotides: TGTGCCTGGAGTGTACCCCGGTCGGGGTTTGAGACCCAGTACTTC. The chain uses TRBV30 and TRBJ2-5, with a tentative D call TRBD2 (5 bases). V lost 0 bases and J lost 5, with 16 bases in between. This CDR3 contains 15 residues. Looked up from germline, CDR1 is GTSNPN and CDR2 is SVGIG (reference sequence).

The J gene is TRBJ2-3, the V gene TRBV5-4, with TRBD1 matching over 7 bases. V gave up 0 bases and J gave up 5 bases; unmatched junction bases: 6. Germline V lookup: CDR1 SGHNT, CDR2 YYREEE (reference sequence). The CDR3 is made up of 15 amino acids. The CDR3 is CASSLGGGVKDTQYF. Written as DNA, the CDR3 is TGTGCCAGCAGCTTGGGAGGGGGCGTAAAAGATACGCAGTATTTT.

The rearrangement uses TRBV25-1 and TRBJ1-1; the D is unclear. The V gene's germline CDR1 is MGHDK and CDR2 SYGVNS. There are 14 residues in the CDR3. The ends were cut back, 3 bases at V and 2 bases at J, with 10 bases in the middle. Written as DNA, the CDR3 is TGTGCCAGCAGTGATGGGCCGCCAAACACTGAAGCTTTCTTT. The encoded protein is CASSDGPPNTEAFF.

J is TRBJ2-7 and V is TRBV5-4; TRBD1 matches 9 bases. The CDR3 extends over 15 amino acids. CDR1 and CDR2 from the germline V gene are SGHNT and YYREEE (reference sequence). V was clipped by 5 bases and J by 6 bases; unmatched bases: 12. The CDR3 DNA reads as TGTGCCAGCAGTTTCGATCCGGGACAGGGAGGCGAGCAGTACTTC. This encodes CASSFDPGQGGEQYF.

The chain uses TRBV5-4 and TRBJ1-2, with TRBD1 matching over 9 bases. The germline V gene encodes CDR1 SGHNT and CDR2 YYREEE (reference sequence). V dropped 3 bases and J dropped 6; count of bases not matched to a gene: 12. This CDR3 region has 16 residues. CDR3 residues: CASSSDFRDRVDGYTF. CDR3 in DNA: TGTGCCAGCAGCTCTGATTTTAGGGACAGGGTGGATGGCTACACCTTC.